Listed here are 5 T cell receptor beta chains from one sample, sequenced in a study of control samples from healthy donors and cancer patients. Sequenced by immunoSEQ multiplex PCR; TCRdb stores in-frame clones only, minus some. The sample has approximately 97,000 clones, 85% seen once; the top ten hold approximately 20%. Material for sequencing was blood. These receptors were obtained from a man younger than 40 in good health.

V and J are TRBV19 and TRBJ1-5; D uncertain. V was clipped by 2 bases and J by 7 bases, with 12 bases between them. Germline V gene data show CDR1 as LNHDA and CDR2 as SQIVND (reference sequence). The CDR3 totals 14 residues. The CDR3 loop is CASSIFGQGQPQHF. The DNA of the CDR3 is TGTGCCAGTAGTATATTCGGGCAAGGGCAGCCCCAGCATTTT.

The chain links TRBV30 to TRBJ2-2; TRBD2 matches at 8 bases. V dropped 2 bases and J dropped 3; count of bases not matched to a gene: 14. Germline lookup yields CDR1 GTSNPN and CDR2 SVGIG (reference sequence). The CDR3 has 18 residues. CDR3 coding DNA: TGTGCCTGGAGTTCGGTCTGGCGGGGGGAAAAGGACACCGGGGAGCTGTTTTTT. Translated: CAWSSVWRGEKDTGELFF.

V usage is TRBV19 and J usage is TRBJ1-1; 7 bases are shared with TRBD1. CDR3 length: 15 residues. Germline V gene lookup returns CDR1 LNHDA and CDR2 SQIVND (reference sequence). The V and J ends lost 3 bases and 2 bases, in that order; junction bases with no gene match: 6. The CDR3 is CASSITGAGNTEAFF. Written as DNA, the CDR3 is TGTGCCAGTAGTATCACAGGGGCTGGTAACACTGAAGCTTTCTTT. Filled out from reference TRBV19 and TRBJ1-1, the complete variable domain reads DGGITQSPKYLFRKEGQNVTLSCEQNLNHDAMYWYRQDPGQGLRLIYYSQIVNDFQKGDIAEGYSVSREKKESFPLTVTSAQKNPTAFYLCASSITGAGNTEAFFGQGTRLTVV.

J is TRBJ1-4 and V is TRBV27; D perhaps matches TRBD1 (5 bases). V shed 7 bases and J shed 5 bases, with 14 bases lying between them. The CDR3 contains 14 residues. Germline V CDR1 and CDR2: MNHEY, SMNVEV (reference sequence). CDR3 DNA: TGTGCCAGCAAGAGTCTCAGGGAGAATGAAAAACTGTTTTTT. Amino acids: CASKSLRENEKLFF.

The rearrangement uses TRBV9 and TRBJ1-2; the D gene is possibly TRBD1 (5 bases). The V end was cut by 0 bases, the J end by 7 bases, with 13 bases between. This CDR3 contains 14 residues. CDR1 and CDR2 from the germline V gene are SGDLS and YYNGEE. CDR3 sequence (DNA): TGTGCCAGCAGCGTAGGGGAGGGGCGCGGTGGCTACACCTTC. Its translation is CASSVGEGRGGYTF.